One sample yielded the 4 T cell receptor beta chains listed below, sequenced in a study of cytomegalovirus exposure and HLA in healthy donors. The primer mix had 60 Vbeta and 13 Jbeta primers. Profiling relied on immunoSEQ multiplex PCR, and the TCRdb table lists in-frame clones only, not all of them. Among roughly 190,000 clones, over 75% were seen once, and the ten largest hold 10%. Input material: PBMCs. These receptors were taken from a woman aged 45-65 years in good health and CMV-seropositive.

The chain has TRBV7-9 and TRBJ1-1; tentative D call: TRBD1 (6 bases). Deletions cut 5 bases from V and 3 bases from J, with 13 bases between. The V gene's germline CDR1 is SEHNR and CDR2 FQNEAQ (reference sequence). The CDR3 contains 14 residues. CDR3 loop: CASSTYRADTEAFF. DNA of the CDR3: TGTGCCAGCAGCACCTACAGGGCGGACACTGAAGCTTTCTTT.

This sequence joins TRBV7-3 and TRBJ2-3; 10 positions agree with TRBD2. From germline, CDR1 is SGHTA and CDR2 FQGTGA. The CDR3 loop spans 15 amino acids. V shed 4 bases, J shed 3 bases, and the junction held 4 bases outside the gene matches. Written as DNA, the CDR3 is TGTGCCAGCAGCTGGAAGCGGGGGGGGACAGATACGCAGTATTTT. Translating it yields CASSWKRGGTDTQYF.

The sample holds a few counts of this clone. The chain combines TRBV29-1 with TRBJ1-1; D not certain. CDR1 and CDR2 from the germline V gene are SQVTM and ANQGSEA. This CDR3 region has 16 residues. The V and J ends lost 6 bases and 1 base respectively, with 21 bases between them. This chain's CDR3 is CSVTPEGPRRNTEAFF. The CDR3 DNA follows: TGCAGCGTGACCCCAGAGGGTCCTAGGAGGAACACTGAAGCTTTCTTT.

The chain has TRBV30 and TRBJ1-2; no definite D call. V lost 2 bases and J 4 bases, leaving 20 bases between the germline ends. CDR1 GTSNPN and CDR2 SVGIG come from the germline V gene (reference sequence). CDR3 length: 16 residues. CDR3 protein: CAWSTPRRGSLYGYTF. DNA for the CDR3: TGTGCCTGGAGTACACCCCGCCGAGGGAGCCTCTATGGCTACACCTTC.